This T cell receptor beta chain derives from a study of cytomegalovirus exposure and HLA in healthy donors. Overall study: An earlier analysis identified approximately 110 million unique TCR beta sequences in about 179 million T cells. Study-wide findings and caveats: From TCR beta sequences, most subjects' HLA-A and HLA-B alleles were reportedly predicted accurately. Later, an analysis found that common viral pathogens appeared to be linked with several of the most significant clusters. Within an earlier analysis, most TCR beta V segments proved productive either about 87% or about 30% of the time.

CDR3 length equals 17 residues. Germline V gene lookup returns CDR1 MGHRA and CDR2 YSYEKL. V lost 0 bases to trimming and J lost 7 bases, with 16 bases between them. Turning to this clone: Antigen specificity is unknown.

This PCR relied on a set of 60 Vbeta primers and 13 Jbeta primers. Clones were read by immunoSEQ multiplex PCR, and TCRdb kept only the in-frame ones, dropping some. Among about 130,000 clones listed, 74% were seen once. This rearrangement joins TRBV4-1 to TRBJ1-6; unclear D gene. The origin of this receptor is a woman aged 45-65 years in good health and CMV-seropositive. Input material: PBMCs. Here the CDR3 reads CASSQEGSNRKNSPLHF. Written as DNA, the CDR3 is TGCGCCAGCAGCCAAGAGGGCTCAAACAGAAAGAATTCACCCCTCCACTTT.